This TCR beta chain was captured in a study of CD4 T cells in relation to SARS-CoV-2 and coronaviruses. About this clone: What it recognizes is unknown.

The unexposed donors gave CD4+ T cells in about 2011-2019, prior to COVID-19. After approximately 10 days of culture, CD4+ T cells were isolated. Testing used SARS-CoV-2 S/N and four cold-coronavirus spikes on unexposed-donor CD4+ T cells, cells permitting. Clones were read by immunoSEQ multiplex PCR, and TCRdb kept only the in-frame ones, dropping some. The sample holds roughly 14,000 clones; roughly 78% are singletons and the top ten take roughly 18%. Trimming took 8 bases from V and 9 from J; bases not matched to a gene: 12. This CDR3 has 16 residues. Germline CDR1 ENHRY, CDR2 SYGVKD. The TCR sequence derives from a human donor in good health. This chain uses TRBV10-3 with TRBJ2-1; 14 nucleotides line up with TRBD2. Material: CD4+ T cells from PBMCs, cultured in vitro. CDR3 loop: CAIGGLAGAFYTEQFF. The CDR3 region has the DNA TGTGCCATCGGGGGACTAGCGGGAGCATTTTATACTGAGCAGTTCTTC.